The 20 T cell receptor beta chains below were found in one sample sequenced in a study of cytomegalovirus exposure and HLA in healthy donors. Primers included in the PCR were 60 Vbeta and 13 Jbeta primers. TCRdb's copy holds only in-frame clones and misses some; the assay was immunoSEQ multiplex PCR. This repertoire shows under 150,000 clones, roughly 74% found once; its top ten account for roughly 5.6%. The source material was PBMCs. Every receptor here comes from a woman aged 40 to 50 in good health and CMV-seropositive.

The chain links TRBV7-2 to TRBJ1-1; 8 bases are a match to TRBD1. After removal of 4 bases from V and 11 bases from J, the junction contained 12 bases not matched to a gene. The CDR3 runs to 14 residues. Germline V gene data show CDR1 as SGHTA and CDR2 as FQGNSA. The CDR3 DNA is TGTGCCAGCAGCTGGGACGGACAGGGACCGTACGCTTTCTTT. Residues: CASSWDGQGPYAFF. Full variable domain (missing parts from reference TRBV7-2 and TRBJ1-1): GAGVSQSPSNKVTEKGKDVELRCDPISGHTALYWYRQSLGQGLEFLIYFQGNSAPDKSGLPSDRFSAERTGGSVSTLTIQRTQQEDSAVYLCASSWDGQGPYAFFGQGTRLTVV.

DNA for the CDR3: TGTGCCAGCAGCTTCCTGACAGGGAGCCACGAGCAGTACTTC. It yields the protein CASSFLTGSHEQYF. This chain links TRBV7-2 with TRBJ2-5, with TRBD1 matching over 7 bases. With the DNA end fitting TRBJ2-7 better, the J assignment may be wrong. The CDR3 runs 14 residues. CDR1 SGHTA and CDR2 FQGNSA come from the germline V gene.

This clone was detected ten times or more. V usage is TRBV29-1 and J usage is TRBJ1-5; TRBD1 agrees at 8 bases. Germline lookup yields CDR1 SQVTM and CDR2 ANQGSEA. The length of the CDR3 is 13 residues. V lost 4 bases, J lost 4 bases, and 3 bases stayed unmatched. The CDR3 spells CSVAGQENQPQHF. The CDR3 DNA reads TGCAGCGTTGCGGGACAGGAAAATCAGCCCCAGCATTTT. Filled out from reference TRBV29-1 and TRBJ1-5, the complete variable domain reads SAVISQKPSRDICQRGTSLTIQCQVDSQVTMMFWYRQQPGQSLTLIATANQGSEATYESGFVIDKFPISRPNLTFSTLTVSNMSPEDSSIYLCSVAGQENQPQHFGDGTRLSIL.

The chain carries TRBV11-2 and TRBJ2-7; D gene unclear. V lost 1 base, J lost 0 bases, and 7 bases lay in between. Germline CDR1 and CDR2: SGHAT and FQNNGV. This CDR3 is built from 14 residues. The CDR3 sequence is CASSLGGDSYEQYF. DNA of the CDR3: TGTGCCAGCAGCTTAGGAGGAGACTCCTACGAGCAGTACTTC.

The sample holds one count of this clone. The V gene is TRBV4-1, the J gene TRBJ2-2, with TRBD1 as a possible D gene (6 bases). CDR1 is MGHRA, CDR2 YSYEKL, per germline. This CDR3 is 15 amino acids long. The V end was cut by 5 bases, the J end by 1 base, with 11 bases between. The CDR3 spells CASSSRGQNTGELFF. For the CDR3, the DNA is TGCGCCAGCAGCTCACGGGGACAGAACACCGGGGAGCTGTTTTTT.

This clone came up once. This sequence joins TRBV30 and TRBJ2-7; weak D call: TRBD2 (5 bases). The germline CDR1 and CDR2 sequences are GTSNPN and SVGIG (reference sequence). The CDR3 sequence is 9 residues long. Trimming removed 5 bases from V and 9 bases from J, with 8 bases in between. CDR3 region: CAWLARQYF. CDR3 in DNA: TGTGCCTGGCTAGCTAGGCAGTACTTC.

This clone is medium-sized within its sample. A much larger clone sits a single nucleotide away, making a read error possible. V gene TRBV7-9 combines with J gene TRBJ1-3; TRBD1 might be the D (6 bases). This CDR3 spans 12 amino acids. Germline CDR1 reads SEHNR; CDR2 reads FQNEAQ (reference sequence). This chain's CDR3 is CSSSPEGETIYF. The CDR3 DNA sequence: TGTTCCAGCAGCCCCGAGGGGGAAACCATATATTTT.

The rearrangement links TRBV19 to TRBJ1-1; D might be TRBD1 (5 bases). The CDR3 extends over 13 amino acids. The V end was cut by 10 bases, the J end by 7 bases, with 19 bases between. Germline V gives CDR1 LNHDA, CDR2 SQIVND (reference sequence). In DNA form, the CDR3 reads TGTGCCACCTCCCCCGGGAGGGACGTTGAAGCTTTCTTT. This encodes CATSPGRDVEAFF.

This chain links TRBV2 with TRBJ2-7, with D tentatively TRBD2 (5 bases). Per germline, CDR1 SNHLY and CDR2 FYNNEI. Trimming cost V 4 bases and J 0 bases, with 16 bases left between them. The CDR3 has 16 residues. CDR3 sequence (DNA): TGTGCCAGCAGTGGGGGAGACAAGATAAGCTCCTACGAGCAGTACTTC. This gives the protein CASSGGDKISSYEQYF.

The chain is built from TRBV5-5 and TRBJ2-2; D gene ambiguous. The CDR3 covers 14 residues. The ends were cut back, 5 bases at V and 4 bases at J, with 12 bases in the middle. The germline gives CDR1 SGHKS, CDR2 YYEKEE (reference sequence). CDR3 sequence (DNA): TGTGCCAGCAGTAATAGAGAGGTCACCGGGGAGCTGTTTTTT. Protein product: CASSNREVTGELFF.

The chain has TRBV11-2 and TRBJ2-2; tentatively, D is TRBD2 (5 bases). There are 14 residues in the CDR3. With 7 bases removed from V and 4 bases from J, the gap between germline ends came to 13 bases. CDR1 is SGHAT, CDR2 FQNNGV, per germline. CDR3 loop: CASTPGEFTGELFF. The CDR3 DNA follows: TGTGCCAGCACCCCCGGGGAGTTCACCGGGGAGCTGTTTTTT.

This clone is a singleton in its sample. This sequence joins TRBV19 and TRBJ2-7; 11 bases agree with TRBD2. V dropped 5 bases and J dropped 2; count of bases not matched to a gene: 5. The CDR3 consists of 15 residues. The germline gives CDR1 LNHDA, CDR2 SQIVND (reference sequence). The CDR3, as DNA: TGTGCCAGTAGTCCCCTGACTAGCGGGACCTACGAGCAGTACTTC. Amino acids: CASSPLTSGTYEQYF.

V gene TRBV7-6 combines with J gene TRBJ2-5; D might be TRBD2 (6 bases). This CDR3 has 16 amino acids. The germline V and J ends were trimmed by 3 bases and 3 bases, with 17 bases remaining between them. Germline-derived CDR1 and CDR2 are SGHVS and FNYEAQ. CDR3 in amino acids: CASSLARGGKEETQYF. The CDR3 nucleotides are TGTGCCAGCAGCTTGGCACGGGGCGGGAAAGAAGAGACCCAGTACTTC.

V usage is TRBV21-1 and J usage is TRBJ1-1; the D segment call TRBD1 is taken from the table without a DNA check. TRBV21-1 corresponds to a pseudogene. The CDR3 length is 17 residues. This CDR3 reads CASSTPLGRRTNTEAFF. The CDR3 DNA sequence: TGTGCCAGCAGCACCCCCCTGGGGCGTCGGACGAACACTGAAGCTTTCTTT.

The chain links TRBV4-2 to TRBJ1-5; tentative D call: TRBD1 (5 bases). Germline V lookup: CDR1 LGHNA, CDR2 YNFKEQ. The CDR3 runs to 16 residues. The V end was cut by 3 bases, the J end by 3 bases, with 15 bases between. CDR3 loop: CASSQTVSNLNQPQHF. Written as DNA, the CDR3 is TGTGCCAGCAGCCAGACAGTATCGAATCTCAATCAGCCCCAGCATTTT.

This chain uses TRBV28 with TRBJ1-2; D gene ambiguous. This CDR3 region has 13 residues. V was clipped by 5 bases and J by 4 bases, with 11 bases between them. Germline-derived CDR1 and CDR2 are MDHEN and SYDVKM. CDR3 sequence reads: CASSIPAIYGYTF. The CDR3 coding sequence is TGTGCCAGCAGTATTCCAGCGATCTATGGCTACACCTTC.

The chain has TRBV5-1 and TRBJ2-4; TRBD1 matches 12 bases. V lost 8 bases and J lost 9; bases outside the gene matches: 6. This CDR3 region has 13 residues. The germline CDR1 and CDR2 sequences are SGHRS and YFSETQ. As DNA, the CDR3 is TGCGCCAGTCGGGACAGGGGGCAGAGCATTCAGTACTTC. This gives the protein CASRDRGQSIQYF.

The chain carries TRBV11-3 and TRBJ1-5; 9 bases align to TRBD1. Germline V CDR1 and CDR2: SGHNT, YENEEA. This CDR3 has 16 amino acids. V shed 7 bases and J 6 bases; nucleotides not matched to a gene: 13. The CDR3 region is CASNAQGATLSQPQHF. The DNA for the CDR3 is TGTGCCAGCAACGCACAGGGGGCGACGCTAAGTCAGCCCCAGCATTTT.

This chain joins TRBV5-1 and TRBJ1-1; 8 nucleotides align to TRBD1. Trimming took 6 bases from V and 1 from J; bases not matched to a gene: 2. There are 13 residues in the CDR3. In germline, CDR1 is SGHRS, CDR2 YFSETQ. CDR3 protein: CASKGQGNTEAFF. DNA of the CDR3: TGCGCCAGCAAAGGACAGGGGAACACTGAAGCTTTCTTT.

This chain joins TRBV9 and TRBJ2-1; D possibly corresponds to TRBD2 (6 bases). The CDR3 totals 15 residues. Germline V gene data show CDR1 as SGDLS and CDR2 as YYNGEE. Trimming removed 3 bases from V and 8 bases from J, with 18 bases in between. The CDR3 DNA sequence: TGTGCCAGCAGCGAGGGGACTGCCTTGGTGGATGAGCAGTTCTTC. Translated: CASSEGTALVDEQFF.